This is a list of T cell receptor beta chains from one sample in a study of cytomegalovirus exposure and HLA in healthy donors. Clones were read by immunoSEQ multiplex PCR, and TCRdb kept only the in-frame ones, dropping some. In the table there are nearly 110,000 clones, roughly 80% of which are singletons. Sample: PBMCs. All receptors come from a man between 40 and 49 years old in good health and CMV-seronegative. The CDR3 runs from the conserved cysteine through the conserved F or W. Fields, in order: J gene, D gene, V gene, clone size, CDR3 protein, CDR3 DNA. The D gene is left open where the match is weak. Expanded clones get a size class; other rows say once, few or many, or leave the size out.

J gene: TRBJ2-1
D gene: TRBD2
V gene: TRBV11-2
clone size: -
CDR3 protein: CASCERGGPYNEQFF
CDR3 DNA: TGTGCCAGCTGCGAGCGGGGGGGCCCTTACAATGAGCAGTTCTTC

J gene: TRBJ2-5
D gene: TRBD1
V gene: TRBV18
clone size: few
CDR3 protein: CASSPGQQETQYF
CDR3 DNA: TGTGCCAGCTCACCGGGACAGCAAGAGACCCAGTACTTC

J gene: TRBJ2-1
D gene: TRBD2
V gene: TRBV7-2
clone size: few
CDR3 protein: CASSLEGTSGSEQFF
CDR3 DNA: TGTGCCAGCAGCTTAGAGGGGACTAGCGGGAGTGAGCAGTTCTTC

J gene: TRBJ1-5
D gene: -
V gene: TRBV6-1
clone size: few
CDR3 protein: CASREGVNQPQHF
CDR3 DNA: TGTGCCAGCAGAGAGGGTGTCAATCAGCCCCAGCATTTT

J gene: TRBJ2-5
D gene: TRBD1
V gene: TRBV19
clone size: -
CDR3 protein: CASSLNRDSQETQYF
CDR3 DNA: TGTGCCAGTAGTTTGAACCGGGACAGTCAAGAGACCCAGTACTTC

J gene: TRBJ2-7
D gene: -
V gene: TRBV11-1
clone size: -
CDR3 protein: CASSLYSSSYEQYF
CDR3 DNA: TGTGCCAGCAGCCTATATAGTAGCTCCTACGAGCAGTACTTC

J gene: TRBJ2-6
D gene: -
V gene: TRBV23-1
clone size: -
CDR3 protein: CASSRYGQRPSGANVLTF
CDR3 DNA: TGCGCCAGCAGTCGCTACGGACAGCGCCCATCTGGGGCCAACGTCCTGACTTTC

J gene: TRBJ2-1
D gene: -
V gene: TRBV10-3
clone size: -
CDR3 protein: CAISESSIQNNEQFF
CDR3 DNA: TGTGCCATCAGTGAGTCGAGTATACAGAACAATGAGCAGTTCTTC

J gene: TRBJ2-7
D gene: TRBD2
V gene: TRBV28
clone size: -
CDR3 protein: CASSQASGGLSYEQYF
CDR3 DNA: TGTGCCAGCAGCCAGGCTAGCGGGGGGCTCTCCTACGAGCAGTACTTC

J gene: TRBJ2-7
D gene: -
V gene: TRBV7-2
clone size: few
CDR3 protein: CASSLDSGLPYEQYF
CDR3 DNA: TGTGCCAGCAGCTTAGACTCCGGGTTACCCTACGAGCAGTACTTC

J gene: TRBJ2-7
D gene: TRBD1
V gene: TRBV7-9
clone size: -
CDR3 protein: CASSLYTGGGEQYF
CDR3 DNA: TGTGCCAGCAGCTTATATACAGGGGGAGGCGAGCAGTACTTC

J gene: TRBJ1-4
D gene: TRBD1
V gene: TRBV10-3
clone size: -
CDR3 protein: CAISDPGQGNEKLFF
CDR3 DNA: TGTGCCATCAGTGATCCGGGACAGGGAAATGAAAAACTGTTTTTT

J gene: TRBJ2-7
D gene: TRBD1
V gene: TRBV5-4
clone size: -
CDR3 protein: CASSWDRGLNEQYF
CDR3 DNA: TGTGCCAGCAGCTGGGACAGGGGGCTGAACGAGCAGTACTTC

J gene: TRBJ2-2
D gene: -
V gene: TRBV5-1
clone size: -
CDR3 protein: CASSLDLATTGELFF
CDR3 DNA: TGCGCCAGCAGCTTGGATCTAGCGACGACCGGGGAGCTGTTTTTT